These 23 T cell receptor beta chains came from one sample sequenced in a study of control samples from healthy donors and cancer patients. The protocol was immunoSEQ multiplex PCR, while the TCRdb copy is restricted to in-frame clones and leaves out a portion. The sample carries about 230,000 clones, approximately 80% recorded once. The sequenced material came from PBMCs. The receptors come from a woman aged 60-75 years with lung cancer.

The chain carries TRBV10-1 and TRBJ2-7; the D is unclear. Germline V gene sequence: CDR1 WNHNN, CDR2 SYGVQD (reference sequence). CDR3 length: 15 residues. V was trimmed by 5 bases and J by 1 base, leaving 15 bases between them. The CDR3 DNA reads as TGCGCCAGCAGTTCGTCTGGGGATCTATCCTACGAGCAGTACTTC. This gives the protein CASSSSGDLSYEQYF.

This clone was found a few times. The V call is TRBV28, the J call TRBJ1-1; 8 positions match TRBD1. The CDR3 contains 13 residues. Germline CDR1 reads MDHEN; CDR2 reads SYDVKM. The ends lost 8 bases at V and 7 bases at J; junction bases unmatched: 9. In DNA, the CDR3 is TGTGCCAGCGGACCCGGACAGGGCGGTGAAGCTTTCTTT. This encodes CASGPGQGGEAFF.

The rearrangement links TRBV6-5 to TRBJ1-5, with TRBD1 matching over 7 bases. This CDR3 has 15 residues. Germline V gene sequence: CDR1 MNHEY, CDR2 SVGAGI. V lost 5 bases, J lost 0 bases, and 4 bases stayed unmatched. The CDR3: CASSRQGNSNQPQHF. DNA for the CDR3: TGTGCCAGCAGTCGACAGGGTAATAGCAATCAGCCCCAGCATTTT.

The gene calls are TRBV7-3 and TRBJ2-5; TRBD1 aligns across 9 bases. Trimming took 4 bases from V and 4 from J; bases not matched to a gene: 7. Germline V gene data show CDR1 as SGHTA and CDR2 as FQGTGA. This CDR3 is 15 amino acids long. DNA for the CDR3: TGTGCCAGCAGCTCGACAGGGGGTAATTTAGAGACCCAGTACTTC. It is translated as CASSSTGGNLETQYF.

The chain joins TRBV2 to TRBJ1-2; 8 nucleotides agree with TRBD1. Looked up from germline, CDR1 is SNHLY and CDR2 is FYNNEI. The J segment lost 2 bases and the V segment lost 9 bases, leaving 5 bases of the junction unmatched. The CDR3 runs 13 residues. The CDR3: CARKRQGNYGYTF. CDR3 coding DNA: TGTGCCAGGAAGCGACAGGGGAACTATGGCTACACCTTC.

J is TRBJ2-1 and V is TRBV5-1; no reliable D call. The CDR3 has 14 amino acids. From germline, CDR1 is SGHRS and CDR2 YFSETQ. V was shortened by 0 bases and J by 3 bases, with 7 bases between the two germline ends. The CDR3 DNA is TGCGCCAGCAGCTTGGGATCGGACTACAATGAGCAGTTCTTC. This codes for CASSLGSDYNEQFF.

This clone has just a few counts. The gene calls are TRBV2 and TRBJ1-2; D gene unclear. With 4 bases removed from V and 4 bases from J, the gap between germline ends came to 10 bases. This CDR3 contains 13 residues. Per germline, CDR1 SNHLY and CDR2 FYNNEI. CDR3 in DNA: TGTGCCAGCAGTGGGACGGCTGCCTATGGCTACACCTTC. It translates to CASSGTAAYGYTF.

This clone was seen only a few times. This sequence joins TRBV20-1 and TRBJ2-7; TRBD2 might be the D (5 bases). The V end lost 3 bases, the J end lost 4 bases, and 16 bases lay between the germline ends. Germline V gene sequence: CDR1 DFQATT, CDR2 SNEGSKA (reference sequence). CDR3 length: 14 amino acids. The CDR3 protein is CSASGGQATYEQYF. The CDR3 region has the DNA TGCAGTGCTAGTGGCGGGCAGGCTACTTACGAGCAGTACTTC.

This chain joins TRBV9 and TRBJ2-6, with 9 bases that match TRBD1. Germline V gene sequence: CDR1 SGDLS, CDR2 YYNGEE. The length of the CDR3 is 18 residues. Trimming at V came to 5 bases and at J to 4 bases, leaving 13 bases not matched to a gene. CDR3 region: CASSLGQGTSAGANVLTF. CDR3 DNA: TGTGCCAGCAGTCTTGGACAGGGGACTTCGGCGGGGGCCAACGTCCTGACTTTC.

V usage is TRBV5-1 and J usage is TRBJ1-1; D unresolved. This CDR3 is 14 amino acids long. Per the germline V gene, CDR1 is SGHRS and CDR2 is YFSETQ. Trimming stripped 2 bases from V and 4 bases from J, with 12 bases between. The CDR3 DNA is TGCGCCAGCAGCTTAACCGTCTGGGGCACTGAAGCTTTCTTT. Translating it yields CASSLTVWGTEAFF.

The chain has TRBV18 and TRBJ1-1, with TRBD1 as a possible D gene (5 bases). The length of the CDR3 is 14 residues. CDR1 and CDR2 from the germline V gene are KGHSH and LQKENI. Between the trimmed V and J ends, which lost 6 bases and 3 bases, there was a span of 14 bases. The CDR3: CASSLILRDTEAFF. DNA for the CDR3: TGTGCCAGCTCCCTTATCCTCAGGGACACTGAAGCTTTCTTT. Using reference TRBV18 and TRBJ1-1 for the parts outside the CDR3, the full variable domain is NAGVMQNPRHLVRRRGQEARLRCSPMKGHSHVYWYRQLPEEGLKFMVYLQKENIIDESGMPKERFSAEFPKEGPSILRIQQVVRGDSAAYFCASSLILRDTEAFFGQGTRLTVV.

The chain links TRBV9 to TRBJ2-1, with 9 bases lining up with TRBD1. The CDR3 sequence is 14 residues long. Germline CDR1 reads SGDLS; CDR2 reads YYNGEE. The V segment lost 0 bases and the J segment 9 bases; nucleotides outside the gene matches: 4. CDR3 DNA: TGTGCCAGCAGCGTAGCTACAGGGGGCGGTGAGCAGTTCTTC. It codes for CASSVATGGGEQFF.

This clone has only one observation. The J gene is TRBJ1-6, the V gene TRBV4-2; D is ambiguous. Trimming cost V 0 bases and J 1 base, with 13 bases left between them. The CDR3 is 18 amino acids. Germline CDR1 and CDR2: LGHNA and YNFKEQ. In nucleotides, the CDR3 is TGTGCCAGCAGCCAAGATTTCTCAGGCGGGTCCTATAATTCACCCCTCCACTTT. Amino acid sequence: CASSQDFSGGSYNSPLHF.

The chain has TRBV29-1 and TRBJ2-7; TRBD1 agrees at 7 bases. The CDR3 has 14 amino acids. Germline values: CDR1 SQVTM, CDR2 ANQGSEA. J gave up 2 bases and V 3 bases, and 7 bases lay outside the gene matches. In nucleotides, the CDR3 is TGCAGCGTTGAGCCTCGACAGGGAACCTACGAGCAGTACTTC. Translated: CSVEPRQGTYEQYF.

This CDR3 is CASSQVQGATEAFF. CDR3 nucleotide sequence: TGTGCCAGCAGCCAAGTTCAGGGGGCCACTGAAGCTTTCTTT. The gene calls are TRBV3-1 (or the pseudogene TRBV3-2) and TRBJ1-1; 8 bases line up with TRBD1. After removal of 1 base from V and 4 bases from J, the junction contained 2 bases not matched to a gene. Germline values: CDR1 LGHDT, CDR2 YNNKEL (reference sequence). The CDR3 is made up of 14 amino acids.

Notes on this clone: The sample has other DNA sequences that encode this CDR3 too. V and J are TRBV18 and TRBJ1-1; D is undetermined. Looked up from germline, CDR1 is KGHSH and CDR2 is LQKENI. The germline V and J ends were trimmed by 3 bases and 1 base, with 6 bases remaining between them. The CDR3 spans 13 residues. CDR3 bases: TGTGCCAGCTCACCGTCGGGGAACACTGAAGCTTTCTTT. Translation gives CASSPSGNTEAFF.

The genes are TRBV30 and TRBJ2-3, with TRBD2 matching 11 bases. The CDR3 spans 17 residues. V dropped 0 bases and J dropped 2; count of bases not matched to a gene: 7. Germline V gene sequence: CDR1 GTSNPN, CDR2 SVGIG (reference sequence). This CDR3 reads CAWSVGLAGGLTDTQYF. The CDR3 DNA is TGTGCCTGGAGTGTAGGCCTAGCGGGAGGCCTCACAGATACGCAGTATTTT.

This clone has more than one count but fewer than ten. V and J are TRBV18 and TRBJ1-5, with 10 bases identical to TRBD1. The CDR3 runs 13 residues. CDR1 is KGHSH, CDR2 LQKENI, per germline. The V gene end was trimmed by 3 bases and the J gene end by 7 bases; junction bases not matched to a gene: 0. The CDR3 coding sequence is TGTGCCAGCTCACCGGACAGGGGGCAGCCCCAGCATTTT. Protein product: CASSPDRGQPQHF.

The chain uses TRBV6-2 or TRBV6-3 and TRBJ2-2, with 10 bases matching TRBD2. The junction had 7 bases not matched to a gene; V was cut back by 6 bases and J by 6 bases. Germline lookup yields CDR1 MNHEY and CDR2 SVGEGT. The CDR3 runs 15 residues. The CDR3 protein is CASSTSGTNPGELFF. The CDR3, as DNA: TGTGCCAGCAGCACTAGCGGGACCAACCCCGGGGAGCTGTTTTTT.

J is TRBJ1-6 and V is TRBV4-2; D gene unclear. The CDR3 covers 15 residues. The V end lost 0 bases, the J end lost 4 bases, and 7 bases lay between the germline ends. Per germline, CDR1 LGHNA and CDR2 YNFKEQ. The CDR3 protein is CASSQDEQYNSPLHF. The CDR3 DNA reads TGTGCCAGCAGCCAAGATGAACAGTATAATTCACCCCTCCACTTT.

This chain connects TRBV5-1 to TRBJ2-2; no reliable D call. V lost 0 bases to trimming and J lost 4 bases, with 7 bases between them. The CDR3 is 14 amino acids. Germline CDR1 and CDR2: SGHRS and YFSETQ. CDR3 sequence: CASSLGHSTGELFF. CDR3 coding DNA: TGCGCCAGCAGCTTGGGACACTCCACCGGGGAGCTGTTTTTT.

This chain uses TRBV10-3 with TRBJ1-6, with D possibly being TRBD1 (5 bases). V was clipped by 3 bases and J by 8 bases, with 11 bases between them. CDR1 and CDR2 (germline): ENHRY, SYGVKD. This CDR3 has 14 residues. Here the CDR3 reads CAISDRVQHSPLHF. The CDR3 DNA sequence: TGTGCCATCAGTGACAGGGTGCAGCATTCACCCCTCCACTTT.

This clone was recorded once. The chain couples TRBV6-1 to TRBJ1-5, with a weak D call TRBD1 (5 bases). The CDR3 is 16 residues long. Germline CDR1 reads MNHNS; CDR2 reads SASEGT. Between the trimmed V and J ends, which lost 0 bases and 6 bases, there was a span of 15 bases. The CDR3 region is CASSEALQGSRQPQHF. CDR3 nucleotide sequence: TGTGCCAGCAGTGAAGCGCTTCAGGGATCCCGTCAGCCCCAGCATTTT.